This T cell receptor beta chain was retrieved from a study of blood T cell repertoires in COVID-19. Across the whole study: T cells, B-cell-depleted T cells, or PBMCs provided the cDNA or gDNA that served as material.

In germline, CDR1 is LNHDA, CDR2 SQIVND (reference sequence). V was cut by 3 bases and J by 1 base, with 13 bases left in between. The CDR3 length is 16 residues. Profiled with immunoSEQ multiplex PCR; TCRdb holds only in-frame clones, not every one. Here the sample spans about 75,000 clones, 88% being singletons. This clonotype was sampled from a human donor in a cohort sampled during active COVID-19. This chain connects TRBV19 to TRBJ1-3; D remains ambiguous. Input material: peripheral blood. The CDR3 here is CASSMGGQRSGNTIYF. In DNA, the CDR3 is TGTGCCAGTAGTATGGGTGGGCAAAGGTCTGGAAACACCATATATTTT.